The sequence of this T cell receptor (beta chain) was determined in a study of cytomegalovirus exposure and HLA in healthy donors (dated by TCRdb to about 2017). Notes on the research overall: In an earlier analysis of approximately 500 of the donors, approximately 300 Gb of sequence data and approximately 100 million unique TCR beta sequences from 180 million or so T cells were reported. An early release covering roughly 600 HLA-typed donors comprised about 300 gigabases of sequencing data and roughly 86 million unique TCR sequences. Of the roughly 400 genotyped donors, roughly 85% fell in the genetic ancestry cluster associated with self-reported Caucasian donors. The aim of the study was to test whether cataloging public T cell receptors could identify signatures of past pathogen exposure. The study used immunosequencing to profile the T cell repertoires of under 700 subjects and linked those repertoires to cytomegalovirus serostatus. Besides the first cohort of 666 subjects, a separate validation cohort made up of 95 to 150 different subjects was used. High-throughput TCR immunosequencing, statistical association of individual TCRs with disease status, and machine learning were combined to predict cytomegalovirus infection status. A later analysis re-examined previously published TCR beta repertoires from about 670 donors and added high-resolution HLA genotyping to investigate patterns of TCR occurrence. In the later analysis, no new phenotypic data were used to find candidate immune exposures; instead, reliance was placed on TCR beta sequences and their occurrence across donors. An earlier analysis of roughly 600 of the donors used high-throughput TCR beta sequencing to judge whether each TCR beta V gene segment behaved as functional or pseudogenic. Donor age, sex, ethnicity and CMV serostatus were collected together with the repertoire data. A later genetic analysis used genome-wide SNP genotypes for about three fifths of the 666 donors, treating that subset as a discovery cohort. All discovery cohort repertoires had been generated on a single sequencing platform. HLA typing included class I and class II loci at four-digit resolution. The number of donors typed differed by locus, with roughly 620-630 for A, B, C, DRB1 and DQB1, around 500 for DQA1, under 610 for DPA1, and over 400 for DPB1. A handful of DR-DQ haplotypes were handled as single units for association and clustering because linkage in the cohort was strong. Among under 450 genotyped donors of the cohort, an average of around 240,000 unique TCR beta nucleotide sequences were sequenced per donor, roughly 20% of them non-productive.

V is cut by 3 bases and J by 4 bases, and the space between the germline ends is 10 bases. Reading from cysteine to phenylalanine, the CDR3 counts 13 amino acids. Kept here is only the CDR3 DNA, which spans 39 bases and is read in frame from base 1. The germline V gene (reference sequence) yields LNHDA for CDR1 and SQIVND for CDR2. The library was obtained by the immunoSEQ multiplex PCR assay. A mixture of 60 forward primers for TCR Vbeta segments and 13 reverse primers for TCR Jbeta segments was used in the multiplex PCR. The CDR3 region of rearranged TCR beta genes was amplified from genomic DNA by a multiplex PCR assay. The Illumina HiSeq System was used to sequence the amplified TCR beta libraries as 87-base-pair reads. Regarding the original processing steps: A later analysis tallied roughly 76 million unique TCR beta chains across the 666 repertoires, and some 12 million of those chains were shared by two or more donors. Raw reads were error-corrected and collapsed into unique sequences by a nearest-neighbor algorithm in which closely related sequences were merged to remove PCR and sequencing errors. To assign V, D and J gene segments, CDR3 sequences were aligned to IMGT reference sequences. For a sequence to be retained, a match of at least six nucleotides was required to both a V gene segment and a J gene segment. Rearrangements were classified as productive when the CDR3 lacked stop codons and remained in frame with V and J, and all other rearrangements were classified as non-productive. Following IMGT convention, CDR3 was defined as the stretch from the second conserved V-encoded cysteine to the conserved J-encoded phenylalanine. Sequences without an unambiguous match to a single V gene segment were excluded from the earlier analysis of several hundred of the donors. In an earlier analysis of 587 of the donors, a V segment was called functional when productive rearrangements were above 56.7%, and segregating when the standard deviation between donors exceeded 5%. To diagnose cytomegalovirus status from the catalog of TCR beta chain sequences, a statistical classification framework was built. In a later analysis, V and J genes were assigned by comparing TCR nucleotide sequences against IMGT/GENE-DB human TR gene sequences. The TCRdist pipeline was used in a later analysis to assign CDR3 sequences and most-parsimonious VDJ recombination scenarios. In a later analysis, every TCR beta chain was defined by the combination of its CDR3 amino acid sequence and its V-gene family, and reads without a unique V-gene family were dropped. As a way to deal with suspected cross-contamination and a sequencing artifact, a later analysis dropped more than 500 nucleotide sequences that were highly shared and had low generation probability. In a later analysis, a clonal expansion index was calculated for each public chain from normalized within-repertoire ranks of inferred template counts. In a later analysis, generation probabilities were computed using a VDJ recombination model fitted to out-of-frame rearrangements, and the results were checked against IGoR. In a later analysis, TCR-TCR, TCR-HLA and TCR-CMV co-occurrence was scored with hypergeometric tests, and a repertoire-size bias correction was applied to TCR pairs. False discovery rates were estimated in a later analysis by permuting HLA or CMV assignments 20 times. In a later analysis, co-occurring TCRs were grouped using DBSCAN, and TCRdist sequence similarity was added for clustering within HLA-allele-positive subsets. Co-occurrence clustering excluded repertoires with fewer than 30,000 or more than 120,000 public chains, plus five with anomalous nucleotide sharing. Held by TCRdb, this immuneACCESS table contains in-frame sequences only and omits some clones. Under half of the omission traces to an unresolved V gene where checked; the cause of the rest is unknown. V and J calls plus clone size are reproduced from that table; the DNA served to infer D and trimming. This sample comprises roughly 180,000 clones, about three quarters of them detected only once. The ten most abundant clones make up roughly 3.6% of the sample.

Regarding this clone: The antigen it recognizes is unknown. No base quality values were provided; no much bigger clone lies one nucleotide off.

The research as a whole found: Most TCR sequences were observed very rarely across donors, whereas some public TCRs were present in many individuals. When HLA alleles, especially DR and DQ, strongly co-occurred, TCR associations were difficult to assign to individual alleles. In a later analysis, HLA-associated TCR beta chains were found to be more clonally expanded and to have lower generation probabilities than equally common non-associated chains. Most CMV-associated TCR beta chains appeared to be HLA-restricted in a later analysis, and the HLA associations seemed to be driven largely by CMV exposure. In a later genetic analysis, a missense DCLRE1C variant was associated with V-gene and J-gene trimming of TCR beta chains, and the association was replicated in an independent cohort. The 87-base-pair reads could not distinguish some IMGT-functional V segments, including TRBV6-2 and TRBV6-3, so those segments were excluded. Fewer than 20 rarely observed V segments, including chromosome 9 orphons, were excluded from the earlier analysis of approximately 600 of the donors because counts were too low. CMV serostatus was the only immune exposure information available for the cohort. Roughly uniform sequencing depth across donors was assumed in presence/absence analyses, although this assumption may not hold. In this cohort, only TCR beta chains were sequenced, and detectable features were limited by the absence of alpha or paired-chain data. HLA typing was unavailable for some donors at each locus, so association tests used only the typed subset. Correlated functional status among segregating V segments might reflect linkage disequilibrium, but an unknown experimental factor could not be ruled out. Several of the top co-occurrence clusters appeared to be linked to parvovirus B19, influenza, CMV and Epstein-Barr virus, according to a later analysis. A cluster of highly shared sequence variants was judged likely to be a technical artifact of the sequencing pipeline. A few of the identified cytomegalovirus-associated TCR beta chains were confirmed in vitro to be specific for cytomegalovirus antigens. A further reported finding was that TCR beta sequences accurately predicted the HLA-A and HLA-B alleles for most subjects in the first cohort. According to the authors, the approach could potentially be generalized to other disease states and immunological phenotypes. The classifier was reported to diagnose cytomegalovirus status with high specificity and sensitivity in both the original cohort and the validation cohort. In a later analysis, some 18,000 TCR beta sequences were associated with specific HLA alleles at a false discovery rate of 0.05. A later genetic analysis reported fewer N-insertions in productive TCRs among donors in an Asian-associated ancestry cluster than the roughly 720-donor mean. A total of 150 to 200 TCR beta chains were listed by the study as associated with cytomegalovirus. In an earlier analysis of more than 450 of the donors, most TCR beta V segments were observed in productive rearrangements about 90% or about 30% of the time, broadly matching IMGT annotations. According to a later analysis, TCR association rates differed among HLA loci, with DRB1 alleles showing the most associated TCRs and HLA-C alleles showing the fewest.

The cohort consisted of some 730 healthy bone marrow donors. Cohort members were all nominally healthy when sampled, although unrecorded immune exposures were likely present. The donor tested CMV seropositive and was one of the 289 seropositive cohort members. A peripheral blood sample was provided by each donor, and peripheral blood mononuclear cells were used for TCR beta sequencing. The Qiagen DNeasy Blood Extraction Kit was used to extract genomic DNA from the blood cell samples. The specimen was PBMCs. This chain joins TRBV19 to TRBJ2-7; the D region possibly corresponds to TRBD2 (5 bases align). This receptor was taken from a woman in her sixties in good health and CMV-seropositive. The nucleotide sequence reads TGTGCCAGTAGTATTGGACGGGGATACGAGCAGTACTTC. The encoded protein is CASSIGRGYEQYF. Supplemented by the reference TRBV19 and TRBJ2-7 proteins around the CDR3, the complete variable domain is DGGITQSPKYLFRKEGQNVTLSCEQNLNHDAMYWYRQDPGQGLRLIYYSQIVNDFQKGDIAEGYSVSREKKESFPLTVTSAQKNPTAFYLCASSIGRGYEQYFGPGTRLTVT.